These T cell receptor beta chains were read from a single sample in a study of T cells after posttransplantation cyclophosphamide. The data were produced by immunoSEQ multiplex PCR, yet TCRdb's version contains in-frame clones alone and is incomplete. The sample shows 25,000 to 30,000 clones, about nine tenths of them seen only once. Input material: PBMCs. These receptors were taken from a man over 45. CDR3s include the opening cysteine and the closing phenylalanine or tryptophan. D genes are given only for firm matches. A row's size may be missing; if present it is once, few, many or a size class.

d_call: TRBD1
j_call: TRBJ2-1
clone_size: NA
v_call: TRBV2
cdr3_length: 13
cdr3_nt: TGTGCCAGCAAACAGGGGGCGCGCAATGAGCAGTTCTTC
cdr3_aa: CASKQGARNEQFF

d_call: TRBD2
j_call: TRBJ2-7
clone_size: NA
v_call: TRBV28
cdr3_length: 15
cdr3_nt: TGTGCCAGCACCATCCGAAGCGGGAGTGGTTACGAGCAGTACTTC
cdr3_aa: CASTIRSGSGYEQYF

d_call: NA
j_call: TRBJ1-1
clone_size: NA
v_call: TRBV10-3
cdr3_length: 12
cdr3_nt: TGTGCCATCAGGAGGGAGGCAGATGAAGCTTTCTTT
cdr3_aa: CAIRREADEAFF

d_call: NA
j_call: TRBJ1-2
clone_size: NA
v_call: TRBV4-1
cdr3_length: 16
cdr3_nt: TGCGCCAGCAGCTTCGGATTACAGAGGCCTAGGGAGGGCTACACCTTC
cdr3_aa: CASSFGLQRPREGYTF

d_call: NA
j_call: TRBJ1-1
clone_size: NA
v_call: TRBV6-5
cdr3_length: 15
cdr3_nt: TGTGCCAGCAGTTACCACAGGTCGCTGAACACTGAAGCTTTCTTT
cdr3_aa: CASSYHRSLNTEAFF

d_call: NA
j_call: TRBJ1-1
clone_size: NA
v_call: TRBV7-3
cdr3_length: 12
cdr3_nt: TGTGCCAGCAGCTTATCGGCAGGCGAAGCTTTCTTT
cdr3_aa: CASSLSAGEAFF

d_call: NA
j_call: TRBJ2-4
clone_size: NA
v_call: TRBV7-9
cdr3_length: 15
cdr3_nt: TGTGCCAGCAGCTTCACTTCAGGTCTCAAAAACATTCAGTACTTC
cdr3_aa: CASSFTSGLKNIQYF

d_call: NA
j_call: TRBJ1-2
clone_size: NA
v_call: TRBV6-4
cdr3_length: 16
cdr3_nt: TGTGCCAGCAGTGACTGGGGGCTGGGGGAAGTGAGCGGCTACACCTTC
cdr3_aa: CASSDWGLGEVSGYTF

d_call: NA
j_call: TRBJ2-1
clone_size: once
v_call: TRBV7-7
cdr3_length: 18
cdr3_nt: TGTGCTAGCAGCTTAAGGGGCCCAAGGTACGGCACACACAATGAGCAGTTCTTC
cdr3_aa: CASSLRGPRYGTHNEQFF

d_call: NA
j_call: TRBJ2-7
clone_size: NA
v_call: TRBV2
cdr3_length: 13
cdr3_nt: TGTGCCAGCAATAAAGGGGCCCACTACGAGCAGTACTTC
cdr3_aa: CASNKGAHYEQYF

d_call: TRBD2
j_call: TRBJ2-1
clone_size: NA
v_call: TRBV5-1
cdr3_length: 15
cdr3_nt: TGCGCCAGCAGCTCCTCCGGGACTAGCGGGAGTGAGAGGTTCTTC
cdr3_aa: CASSSSGTSGSERFF

d_call: NA
j_call: TRBJ2-4
clone_size: NA
v_call: TRBV7-9
cdr3_length: 13
cdr3_nt: TGTGCCAGCAGCTTAGGGGGCGCGGACATTCAGTACTTC
cdr3_aa: CASSLGGADIQYF

d_call: NA
j_call: TRBJ2-7
clone_size: NA
v_call: TRBV2
cdr3_length: 14
cdr3_nt: TGTGCCAGCAGCCGACTAGTTGGGTCCTACGAGCAGTACTTC
cdr3_aa: CASSRLVGSYEQYF